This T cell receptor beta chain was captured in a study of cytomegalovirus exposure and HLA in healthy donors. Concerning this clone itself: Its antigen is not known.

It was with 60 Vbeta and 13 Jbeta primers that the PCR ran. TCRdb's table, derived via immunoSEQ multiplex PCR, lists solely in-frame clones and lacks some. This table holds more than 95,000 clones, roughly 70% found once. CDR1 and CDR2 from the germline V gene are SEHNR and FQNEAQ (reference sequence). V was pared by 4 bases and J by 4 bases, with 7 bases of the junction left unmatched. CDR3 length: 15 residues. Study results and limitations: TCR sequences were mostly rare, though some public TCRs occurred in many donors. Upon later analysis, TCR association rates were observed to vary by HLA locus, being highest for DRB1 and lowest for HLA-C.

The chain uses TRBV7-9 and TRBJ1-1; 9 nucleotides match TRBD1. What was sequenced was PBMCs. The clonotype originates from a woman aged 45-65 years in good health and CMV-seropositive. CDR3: CASSSYRGPSTEAFF. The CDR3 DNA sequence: TGTGCCAGCAGCTCTTACAGGGGGCCGAGCACTGAAGCTTTCTTT.